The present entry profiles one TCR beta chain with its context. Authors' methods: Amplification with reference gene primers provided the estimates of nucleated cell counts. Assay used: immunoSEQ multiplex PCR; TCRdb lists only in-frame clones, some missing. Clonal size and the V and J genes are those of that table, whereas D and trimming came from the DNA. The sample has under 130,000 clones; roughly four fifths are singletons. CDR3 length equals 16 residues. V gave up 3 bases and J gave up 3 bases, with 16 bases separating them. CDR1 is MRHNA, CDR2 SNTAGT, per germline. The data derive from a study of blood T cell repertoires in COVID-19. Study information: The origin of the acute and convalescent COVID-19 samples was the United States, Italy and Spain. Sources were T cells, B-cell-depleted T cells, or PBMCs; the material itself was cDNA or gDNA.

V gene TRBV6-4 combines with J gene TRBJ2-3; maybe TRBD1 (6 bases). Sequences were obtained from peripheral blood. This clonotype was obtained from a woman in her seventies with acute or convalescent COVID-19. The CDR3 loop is CASSEAVAGDTDTQYF. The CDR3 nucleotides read TGTGCCAGCAGTGAAGCGGTGGCAGGGGATACAGATACGCAGTATTTT.